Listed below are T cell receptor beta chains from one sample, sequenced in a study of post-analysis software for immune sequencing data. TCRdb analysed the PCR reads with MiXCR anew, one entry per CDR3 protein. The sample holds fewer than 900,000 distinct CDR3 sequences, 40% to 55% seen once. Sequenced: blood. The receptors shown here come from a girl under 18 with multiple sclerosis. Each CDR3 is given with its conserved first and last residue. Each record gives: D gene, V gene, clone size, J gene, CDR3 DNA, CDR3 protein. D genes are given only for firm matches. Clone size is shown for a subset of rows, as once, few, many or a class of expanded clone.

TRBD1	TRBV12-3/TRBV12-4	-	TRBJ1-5	TGTGCCAGCAGCCGGGACAGGGACCAGCCCCAGCATTTT	CASSRDRDQPQHF
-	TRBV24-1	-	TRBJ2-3	TGTGCCACCAGTGACGCGACCCCGGGGACAGATACGCAGTATTTT	CATSDATPGTDTQYF
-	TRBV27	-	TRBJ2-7	TGTGCCAGCAGTCCCGACTTAAGCGGCTACGAGCAGTACTTC	CASSPDLSGYEQYF
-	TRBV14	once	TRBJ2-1	TGTGCCAGCAGCCAGAAAGTTAGGGTTAACAATGAGCAGTTCTTC	CASSQKVRVNNEQFF
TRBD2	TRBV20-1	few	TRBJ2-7	TGCAGTGCGATCGACTTGGGCGCGGGAGGGTCCTACGAGCAGTACTTC	CSAIDLGAGGSYEQYF
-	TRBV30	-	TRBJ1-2	TGTGCCTGGTTACAGGTCGGCTATGGCTACACCTTC	CAWLQVGYGYTF
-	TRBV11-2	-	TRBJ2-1	TGTGCCAGCAGCACCAGACCCGGCAGACTCTACAATGAGCAGTTCTTC	CASSTRPGRLYNEQFF
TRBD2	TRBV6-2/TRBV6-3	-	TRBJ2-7	TGTGCCAGCAGTTACCCGGGACTAGCGGGATCCTACGAGCAGTACTTC	CASSYPGLAGSYEQYF
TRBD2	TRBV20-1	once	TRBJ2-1	TGCAGTGCTAGACGGAGCGGGAGCTACAATGAGCAGTTCTTC	CSARRSGSYNEQFF
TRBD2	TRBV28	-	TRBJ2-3	TGTGCCAGCAGTCCTACACTAGCGGGGCACAACACAGATACGCAGTATTTT	CASSPTLAGHNTDTQYF
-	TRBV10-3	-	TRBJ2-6	TGTGCCATCAGTGGGGACACCATCTCTGGGGCCAACGTCCTGACTTTC	CAISGDTISGANVLTF